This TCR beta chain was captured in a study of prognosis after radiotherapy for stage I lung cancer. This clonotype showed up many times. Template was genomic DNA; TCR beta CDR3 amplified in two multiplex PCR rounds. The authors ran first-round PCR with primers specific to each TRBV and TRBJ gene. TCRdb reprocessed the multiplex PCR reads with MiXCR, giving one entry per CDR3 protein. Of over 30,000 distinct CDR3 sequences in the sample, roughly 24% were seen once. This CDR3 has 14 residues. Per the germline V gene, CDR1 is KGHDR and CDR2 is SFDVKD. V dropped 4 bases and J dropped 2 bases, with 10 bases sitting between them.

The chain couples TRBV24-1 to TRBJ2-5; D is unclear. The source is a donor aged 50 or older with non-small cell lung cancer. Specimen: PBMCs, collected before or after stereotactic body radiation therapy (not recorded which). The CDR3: CATSEATAQETQYF. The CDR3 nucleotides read TGTGCCACCAGTGAGGCTACAGCACAAGAGACCCAGTACTTC.